This TCR beta chain was obtained from a study of T cell repertoires in cytomegalovirus infection. CDR3 length: 15 amino acids. CDR1 and CDR2 (germline): MNHEY, SVGEGT. The V segment lost 7 bases and the J segment 4 bases; nucleotides outside the gene matches: 8. Study findings and constraints: Cumulative public TCR beta family frequency identified CMV carriers with the relevant HLA.

TCRdb fed the reads into MiXCR, producing one record per CDR3 protein. Among approximately 770,000 distinct CDR3 sequences, roughly 28% were seen once, and the ten largest hold over 10%. Comment on this clonotype: The antigen remains undetermined.

The sequences come from cultured CD8+ T cells from PBMCs, collected from culture after CMV antigen stimulation. This TCR was sampled from a human donor in good health (CMV status not recorded). Some clones in this sample may be carry-over from other donors' samples. V usage is TRBV6-2 or TRBV6-3 and J usage is TRBJ2-3, with 10 bases matching TRBD2. CDR3 sequence: CASTTASGGADTQYF. In DNA form, the CDR3 reads TGTGCCAGCACAACCGCTAGCGGGGGCGCAGATACGCAGTATTTT.